This T cell receptor (beta chain) derives from a study of neurological immune-mediated disorders. V lost 4 bases and J 4 bases, leaving 12 bases between the germline ends. The CDR3 is made up of 14 amino acids. This clonotype came up a few times. As yet, its antigen is unknown. General study points: Healthy controls had more TCR clonal expansion than multiple sclerosis, which showed the least, whereas HTLV-1-associated myelopathy showed the most. The absence of shared CDR3 amino acid sequences among expanded clones across subjects suggests private repertoires in all groups.

Each TCR transcript was tagged with a 10-nucleotide random UMI during 5'RACE. TCRdb re-derived calls from the 5' RACE reads in MiXCR, one entry per CDR3 protein. The profile shows 65,000 to 95,000 distinct CDR3 sequences, approximately 5% of them singletons. The sequence was collected from a woman aged 25-40 years with multiple sclerosis. The sequencing sample was made of PBMCs. The chain links TRBV12-3 or TRBV12-4 to TRBJ2-3; no firm D call. The CDR3 reads CASSSPVAADTQYF. CDR3 coding DNA: TGTGCCAGCAGTTCACCCGTGGCGGCAGATACGCAGTATTTT.